The clone carrying this TCR beta chain was counted only a few times. The data were taken from a study of blood T cell repertoires in COVID-19. Study overall: The United States, Italy and Spain were the sources of the acute and convalescent COVID-19 samples. The analysed material was cDNA or gDNA that came from T cells, B-cell-depleted T cells, or PBMCs.

Per the authors' pipeline: Nucleated cell counts were estimated from reference gene primer amplification. TCRdb's copy holds only in-frame clones and misses some; the assay was immunoSEQ multiplex PCR. V, J and clone size are taken as reported in that table, and D and trimming were inferred from the DNA itself. The sample holds about 270,000 clones, around 90% seen once. CDR3 size: 14 residues. V lost 5 bases and J 3 bases, leaving 11 bases between the germline ends. Germline lookup yields CDR1 SNHLY and CDR2 FYNNEI. The sequence was obtained from a woman in her sixties in a cohort exposed to, infected with or recovered from COVID-19 (not recorded which). The V and J genes are TRBV2 and TRBJ2-1; D is perhaps TRBD1 (6 bases). Sequencing was carried out using PBMCs or T cells enriched from blood (not recorded which). CDR3: CASSLADSYNEQFF. The DNA for the CDR3 is TGTGCCAGCAGTCTCGCGGACAGCTACAATGAGCAGTTCTTC.